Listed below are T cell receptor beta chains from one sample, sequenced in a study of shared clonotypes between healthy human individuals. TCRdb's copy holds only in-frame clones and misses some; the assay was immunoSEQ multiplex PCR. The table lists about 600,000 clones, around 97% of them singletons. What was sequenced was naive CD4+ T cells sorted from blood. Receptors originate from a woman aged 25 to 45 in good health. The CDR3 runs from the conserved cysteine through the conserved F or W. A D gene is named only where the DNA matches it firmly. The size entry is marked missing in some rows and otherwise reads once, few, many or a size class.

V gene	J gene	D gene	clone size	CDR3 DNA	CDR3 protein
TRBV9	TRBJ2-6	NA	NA	TGTGCCAGCAGCGTCGAATCCGTAAGGGCCAACGTCCTGACTTTC	CASSVESVRANVLTF
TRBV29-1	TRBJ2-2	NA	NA	TGCAGCGCCAGGGTCGGGCGGAACACCGGGGAGCTGTTTTTT	CSARVGRNTGELFF
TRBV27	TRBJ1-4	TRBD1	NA	TGTGCCAGCAGTTCAACGGGACAGGGGGCCCTTAATGAAAAACTGTTTTTT	CASSSTGQGALNEKLFF
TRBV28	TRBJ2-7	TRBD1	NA	TGTGCCAGCATCGGGGACAGCGGCTACGAGCAGTACTTC	CASIGDSGYEQYF
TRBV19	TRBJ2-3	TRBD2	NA	TGTGCCAGTAGTATGGCTAGCGGGAGGTCAATTAAGACAGATACGCAGTATTTT	CASSMASGRSIKTDTQYF
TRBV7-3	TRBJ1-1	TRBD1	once	TGTGCCAGCAGCTCCAACCGCGGGACAGGGAACACTGAAGCTTTCTTT	CASSSNRGTGNTEAFF
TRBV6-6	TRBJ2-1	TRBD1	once	TGTGCCAGCAGCAACCGGGACAGCTCAACGAATGAGCAGTTCTTC	CASSNRDSSTNEQFF
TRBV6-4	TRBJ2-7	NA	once	TGTGCCAGCAGTGACTCTTGGTCCTACGAGCAGTACTTC	CASSDSWSYEQYF
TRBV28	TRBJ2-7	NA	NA	TGTGCCAGCAGTTCTTCCGACTGGCAACAGTACTTC	CASSSSDWQQYF
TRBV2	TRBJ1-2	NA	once	TGTGCCAGCAGTGAAAATAATGGCTACACCTTC	CASSENNGYTF
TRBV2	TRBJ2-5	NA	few	TGTGCCAGCAGTGAACGAGAGACCCAGTACTTC	CASSERETQYF
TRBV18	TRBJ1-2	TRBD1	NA	TGTGCCAGCTCACGGGACAGGGTTTCTGGCTACACCTTC	CASSRDRVSGYTF
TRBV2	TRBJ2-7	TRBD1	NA	TGTGCCAGCAGGCCGGGACAGGGCGTCCACGAGCAGTACTTC	CASRPGQGVHEQYF
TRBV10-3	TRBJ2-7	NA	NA	TGTGCCATCAGTGAGTATGGCGAGCAGTACTTC	CAISEYGEQYF
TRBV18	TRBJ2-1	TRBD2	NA	TGTGCCAGCTCAGAGCTAGCGGGCTCCTACAATGAGCAGTTCTTC	CASSELAGSYNEQFF
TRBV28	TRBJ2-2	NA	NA	TGTGCCAGCAGTCCTCCTAGAGGCACCGGGGAGCTGTTTTTT	CASSPPRGTGELFF
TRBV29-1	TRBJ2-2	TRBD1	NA	TGCAGCGTCCGAGACAGGGAAAAGTCCGGGGAGCTGTTTTTT	CSVRDREKSGELFF
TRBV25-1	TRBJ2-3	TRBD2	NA	TGTGCCAGCAGTGGTCCGACTAGCGGCTCGGATACGCAGTATTTT	CASSGPTSGSDTQYF
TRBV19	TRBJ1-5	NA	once	TGTGCCAGTAGACACATAGCCGGGGAGGGGAGCAATCAGCCCCAGCATTTT	CASRHIAGEGSNQPQHF
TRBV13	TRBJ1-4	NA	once	TGTGCCAGCAGCTTAGCAGGGGATGAAAAACTGTTTTTT	CASSLAGDEKLFF
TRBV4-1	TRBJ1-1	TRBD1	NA	TGCGCCAGCAGCCAAGTCCCGGGACAGGGGGGTGGCTCTGAAGCTTTCTTT	CASSQVPGQGGGSEAFF